A single count supports the clone carrying this TCR beta chain. Its antigen remains unknown. Germline V gene data show CDR1 as MNHEY and CDR2 as SVGAGI. CDR3 length: 14 residues. Trimming removed 7 bases from V and 0 bases from J, with 12 bases in between. This sample was taken from a study of cytomegalovirus exposure and HLA in healthy donors. Amplification used 60 Vbeta primers and 13 Jbeta primers. Using immunoSEQ multiplex PCR, the repertoire was profiled, and TCRdb retains in-frame clones only, with some absent. The table records a few hundred thousand clones, 80% of them present only once. General study results and limits: Reportedly, TCR beta sequences accurately predicted HLA-A and HLA-B alleles in most subjects.

The rearrangement uses TRBV6-5 and TRBJ1-1; no clear D. Sequencing was carried out using PBMCs. The sequence derives from a girl aged 2 to 10 in good health and CMV-seronegative. In DNA, the CDR3 is TGTGCCAGCACCAACACGGGTTTGAACACTGAAGCTTTCTTT. It translates to CASTNTGLNTEAFF.